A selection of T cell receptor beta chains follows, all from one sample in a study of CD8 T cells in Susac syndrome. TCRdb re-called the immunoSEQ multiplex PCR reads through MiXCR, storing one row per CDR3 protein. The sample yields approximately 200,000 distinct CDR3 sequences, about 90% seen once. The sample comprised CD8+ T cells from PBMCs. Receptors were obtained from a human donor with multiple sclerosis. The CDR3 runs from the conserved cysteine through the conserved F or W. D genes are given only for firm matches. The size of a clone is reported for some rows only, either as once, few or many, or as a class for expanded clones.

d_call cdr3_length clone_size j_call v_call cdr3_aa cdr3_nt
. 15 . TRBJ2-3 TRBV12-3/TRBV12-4 CASSRERTSTDTQYF TGTGCCAGCAGTCGGGAGCGGACCAGCACAGATACGCAGTATTTT
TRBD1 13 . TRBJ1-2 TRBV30 CAWREGTGYGYTF TGTGCCTGGAGGGAAGGGACAGGCTATGGCTACACCTTC
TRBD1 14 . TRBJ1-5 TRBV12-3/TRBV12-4 CASSRGQSNQPQHF TGTGCCAGCTCCAGGGGGCAGAGCAATCAGCCCCAGCATTTT
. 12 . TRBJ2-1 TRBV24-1 CATSDFYNEQFF TGTGCCACCAGTGATTTCTACAATGAGCAGTTCTTC
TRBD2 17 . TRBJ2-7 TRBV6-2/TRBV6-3 CASSYPFSGSDSYEQYF TGTGCCAGCAGTTACCCATTTAGCGGGAGCGACTCCTACGAGCAGTACTTC
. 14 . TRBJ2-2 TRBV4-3 CASSQDRYTGELFF TGCGCCAGCAGCCAAGACCGATACACCGGGGAGCTGTTTTTT
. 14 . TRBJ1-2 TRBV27 CASSGGGISYGYTF TGTGCCAGCAGCGGAGGAGGAATCAGCTATGGCTACACCTTC
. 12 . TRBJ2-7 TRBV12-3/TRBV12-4 CASSLVFSEQYF TGTGCCAGCAGTTTGGTGTTCAGCGAGCAGTACTTC
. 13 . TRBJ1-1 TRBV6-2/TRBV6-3 CASSYGGLAEAFF TGTGCCAGCAGTTATGGGGGGCTCGCTGAAGCTTTCTTT
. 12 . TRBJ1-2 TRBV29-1 CSVDPGSYGYTF TGCAGCGTTGATCCGGGTTCCTATGGCTACACCTTC
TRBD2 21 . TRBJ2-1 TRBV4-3 CASSQNRYRVAGGDSYNEQFF TGCGCCAGCAGCCAGAATCGATACCGAGTAGCGGGAGGTGATTCCTACAATGAGCAGTTCTTC
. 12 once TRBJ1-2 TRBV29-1 CSVYDPPYGYTF TGCAGCGTATACGATCCCCCCTATGGCTACACCTTC
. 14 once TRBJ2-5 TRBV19 CASSTDTFQETQYF TGTGCCAGTAGTACGGACACATTCCAAGAGACCCAGTACTTC
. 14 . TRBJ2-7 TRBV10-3 CAIRRGLAGYEQYF TGTGCCATCAGGCGTGGGTTAGCTGGGTACGAGCAGTACTTC
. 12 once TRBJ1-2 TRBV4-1 CASSQDWLSVSF TGCGCCAGCAGCCAAGATTGGCTCTCCGTGTCCTTC
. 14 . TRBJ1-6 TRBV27 CASSFGTSNSPLHF TGTGCCAGCAGTTTTGGAACTTCTAATTCACCCCTCCACTTT
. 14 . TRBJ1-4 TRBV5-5 CASSQGETNEKLFF TGTGCCAGCAGCCAAGGGGAGACTAATGAAAAACTGTTTTTT